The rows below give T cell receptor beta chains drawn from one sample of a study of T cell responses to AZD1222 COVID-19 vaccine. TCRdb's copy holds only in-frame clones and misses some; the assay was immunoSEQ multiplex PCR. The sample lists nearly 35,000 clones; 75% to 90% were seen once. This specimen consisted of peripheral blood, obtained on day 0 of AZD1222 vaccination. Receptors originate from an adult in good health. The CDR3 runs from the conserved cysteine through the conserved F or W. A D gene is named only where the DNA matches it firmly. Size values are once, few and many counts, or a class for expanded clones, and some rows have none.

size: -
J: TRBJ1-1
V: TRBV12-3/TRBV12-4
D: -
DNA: TGTGCCAGCAGTTTAGCGGACACTGAAGCTTTCTTT
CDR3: CASSLADTEAFF

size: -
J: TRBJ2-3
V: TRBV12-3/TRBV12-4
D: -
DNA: TGTGCCAGCAGTAGCGGAACAGATACGCAGTATTTT
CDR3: CASSSGTDTQYF

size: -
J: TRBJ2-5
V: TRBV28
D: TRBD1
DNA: TGTGCCAGCAGTCCCGGGGACAGGGAAGGGGAGACCCAGTACTTC
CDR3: CASSPGDREGETQYF

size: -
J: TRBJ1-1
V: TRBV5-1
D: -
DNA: TGCGCCAGCACCCTAGGGGGGGGGCTCCCGAACACTGAAGCTTTCTTT
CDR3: CASTLGGGLPNTEAFF

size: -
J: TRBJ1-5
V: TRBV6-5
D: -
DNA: TGTGCCAGCAAAATTGGAGGGGAAAGCAATCAGCCCCAGCATTTT
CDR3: CASKIGGESNQPQHF

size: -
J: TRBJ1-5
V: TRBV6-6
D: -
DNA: TGTGCCAGCAGCCCCCGGTTAGGGCTCGGAAATCAGCCCCAGCATTTT
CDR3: CASSPRLGLGNQPQHF

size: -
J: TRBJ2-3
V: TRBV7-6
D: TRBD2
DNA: TGTGCCAGCAGCTTAGTGCCGGGGGGTCGCACAGATACGCAGTATTTT
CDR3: CASSLVPGGRTDTQYF

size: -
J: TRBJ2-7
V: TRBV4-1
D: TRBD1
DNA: TGCGCCAGCAGCCAAACGGACAGGGGCTACTACGAGCAGTACTTC
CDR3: CASSQTDRGYYEQYF

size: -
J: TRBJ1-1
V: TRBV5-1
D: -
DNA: TGCGCCAGCAGCTCCCTGACCACGAACACTGAAGCTTTCTTT
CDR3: CASSSLTTNTEAFF

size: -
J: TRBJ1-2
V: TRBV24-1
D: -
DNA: TGTGCCACCTCCGGGTCTGGGGGAAACTATGGCTACACCTTC
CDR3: CATSGSGGNYGYTF

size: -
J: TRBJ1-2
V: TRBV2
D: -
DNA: TGTGCCAGCAGTGAACAGATCTATGGCTACACCTTC
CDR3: CASSEQIYGYTF

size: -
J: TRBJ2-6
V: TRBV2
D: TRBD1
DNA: TGTGCCAGCAGGACAGGGACTGGGGCCAACGTCCTGACTTTC
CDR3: CASRTGTGANVLTF

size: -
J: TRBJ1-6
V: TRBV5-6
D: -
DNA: TGTGCCAGCAGCTTGGAGAGGGGCCGTTATTCACCCCTCCACTTT
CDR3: CASSLERGRYSPLHF

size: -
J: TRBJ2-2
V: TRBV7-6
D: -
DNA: TGTGCCAGCAGACCTGGACCCGGCACCGGGGAGCTGTTTTTT
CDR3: CASRPGPGTGELFF

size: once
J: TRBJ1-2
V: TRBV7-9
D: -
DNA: TGTGCCAGCAGCTTAGAGTCAGGGAACTATGGCTACACCTTC
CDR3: CASSLESGNYGYTF

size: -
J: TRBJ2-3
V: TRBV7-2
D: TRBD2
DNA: TGTGCCAGCAGCTTAGGGGCTAGCGGGGGGCGGGAGCAGTATTTT
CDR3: CASSLGASGGREQYF